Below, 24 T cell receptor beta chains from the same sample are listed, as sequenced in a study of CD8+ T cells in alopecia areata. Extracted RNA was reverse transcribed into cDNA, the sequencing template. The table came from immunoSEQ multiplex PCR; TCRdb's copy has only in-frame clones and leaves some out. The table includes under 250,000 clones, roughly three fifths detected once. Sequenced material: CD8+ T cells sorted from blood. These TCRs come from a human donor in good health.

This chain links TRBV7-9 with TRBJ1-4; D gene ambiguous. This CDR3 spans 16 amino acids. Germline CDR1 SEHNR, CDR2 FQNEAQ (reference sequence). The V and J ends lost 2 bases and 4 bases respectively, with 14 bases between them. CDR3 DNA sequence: TGTGCCAGCAGCTTACCCGGACGTAGCGGTAATGAAAAACTGTTTTTT. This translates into CASSLPGRSGNEKLFF.

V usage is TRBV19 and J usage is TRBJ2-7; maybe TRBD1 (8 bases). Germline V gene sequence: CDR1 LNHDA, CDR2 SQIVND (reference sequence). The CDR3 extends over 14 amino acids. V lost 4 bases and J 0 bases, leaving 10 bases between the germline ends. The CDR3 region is CASSNRGGSYEQYF. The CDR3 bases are TGTGCCAGTAGTAACAGGGGGGGCTCCTACGAGCAGTACTTC.

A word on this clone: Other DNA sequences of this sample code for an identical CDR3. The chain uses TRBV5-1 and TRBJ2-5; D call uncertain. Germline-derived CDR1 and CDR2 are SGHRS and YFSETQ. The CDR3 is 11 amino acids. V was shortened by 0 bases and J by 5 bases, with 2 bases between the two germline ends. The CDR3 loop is CASSLEETQYF. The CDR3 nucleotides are TGCGCCAGCAGCTTGGAGGAGACCCAGTACTTC.

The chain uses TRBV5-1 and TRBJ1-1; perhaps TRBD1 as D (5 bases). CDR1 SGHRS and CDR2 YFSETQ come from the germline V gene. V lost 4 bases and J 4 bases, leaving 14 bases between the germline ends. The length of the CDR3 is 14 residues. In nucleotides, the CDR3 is TGCGCCAGCAGCCTGAGAGGGGCCGGCACTGAAGCTTTCTTT. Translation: CASSLRGAGTEAFF.

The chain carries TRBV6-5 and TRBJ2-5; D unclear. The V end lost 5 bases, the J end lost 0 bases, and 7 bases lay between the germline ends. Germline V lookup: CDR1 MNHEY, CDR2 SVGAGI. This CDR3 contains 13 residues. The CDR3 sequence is CASSPQYQETQYF. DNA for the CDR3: TGTGCCAGCAGTCCACAGTACCAAGAGACCCAGTACTTC.

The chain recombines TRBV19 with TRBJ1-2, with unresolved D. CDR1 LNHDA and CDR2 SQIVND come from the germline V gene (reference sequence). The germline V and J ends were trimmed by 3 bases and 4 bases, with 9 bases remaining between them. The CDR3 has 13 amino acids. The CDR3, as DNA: TGTGCCAGTAGTATTAGTACCTTCTATGGCTACACCTTC. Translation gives CASSISTFYGYTF.

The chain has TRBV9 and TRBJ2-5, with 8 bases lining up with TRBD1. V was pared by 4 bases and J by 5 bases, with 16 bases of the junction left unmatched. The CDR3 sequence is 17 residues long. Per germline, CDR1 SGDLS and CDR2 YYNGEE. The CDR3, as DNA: TGTGCCAGCAGCCATGGACAGGGAGGTATTTACGTGGAGACCCAGTACTTC. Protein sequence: CASSHGQGGIYVETQYF.

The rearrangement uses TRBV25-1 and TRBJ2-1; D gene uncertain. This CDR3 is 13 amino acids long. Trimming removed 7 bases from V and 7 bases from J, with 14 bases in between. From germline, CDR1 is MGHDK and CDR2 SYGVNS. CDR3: CASTHGFVNEQFF. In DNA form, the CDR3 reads TGTGCCAGCACCCACGGATTTGTAAATGAGCAGTTCTTC.

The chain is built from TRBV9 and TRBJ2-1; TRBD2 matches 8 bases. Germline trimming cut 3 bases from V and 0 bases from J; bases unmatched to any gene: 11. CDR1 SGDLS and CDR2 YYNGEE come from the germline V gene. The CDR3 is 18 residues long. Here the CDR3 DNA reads TGTGCCAGCAGCGCTCCTGCCAGCGGGGGACTCTCCTACAATGAGCAGTTCTTC. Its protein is CASSAPASGGLSYNEQFF. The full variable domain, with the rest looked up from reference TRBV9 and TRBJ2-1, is DSGVTQTPKHLITATGQRVTLRCSPRSGDLSVYWYQQSLDQGLQFLIQYYNGEERAKGNILERFSAQQFPDLHSELNLSSLELGDSALYFCASSAPASGGLSYNEQFFGPGTRLTVL.

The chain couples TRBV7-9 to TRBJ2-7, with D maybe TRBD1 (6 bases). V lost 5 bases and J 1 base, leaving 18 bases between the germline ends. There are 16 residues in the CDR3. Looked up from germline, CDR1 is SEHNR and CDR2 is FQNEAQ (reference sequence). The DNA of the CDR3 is TGTGCCAGCAGCCTAGGGGGAGCAGGATTTTCCTACGAGCAGTACTTC. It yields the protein CASSLGGAGFSYEQYF.

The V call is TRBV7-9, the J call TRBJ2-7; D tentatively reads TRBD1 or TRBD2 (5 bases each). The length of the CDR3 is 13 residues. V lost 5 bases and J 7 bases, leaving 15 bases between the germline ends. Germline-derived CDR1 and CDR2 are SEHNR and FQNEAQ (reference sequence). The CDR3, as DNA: TGTGCCAGCAGCCCCCTGGTAGGGGAGGAGCAGTACTTC. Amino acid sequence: CASSPLVGEEQYF.

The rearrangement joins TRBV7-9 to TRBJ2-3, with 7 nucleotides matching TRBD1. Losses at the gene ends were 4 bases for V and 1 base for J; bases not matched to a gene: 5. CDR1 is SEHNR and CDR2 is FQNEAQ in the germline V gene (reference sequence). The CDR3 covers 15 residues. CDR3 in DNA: TGTGCCAGCAGCTCCCCCGACAGGGGCACAGATACGCAGTATTTT. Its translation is CASSSPDRGTDTQYF. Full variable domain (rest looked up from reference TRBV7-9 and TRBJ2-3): DTGVSQNPRHKITKRGQNVTFRCDPISEHNRLYWYRQTLGQGPEFLTYFQNEAQLEKSRLLSDRFSAERPKGSFSTLEIQRTEQGDSAMYLCASSSPDRGTDTQYFGPGTRLTVL.

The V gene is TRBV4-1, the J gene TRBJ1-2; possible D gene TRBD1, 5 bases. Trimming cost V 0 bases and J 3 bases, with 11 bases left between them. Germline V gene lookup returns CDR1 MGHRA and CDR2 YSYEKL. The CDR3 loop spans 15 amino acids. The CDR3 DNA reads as TGCGCCAGCAGCCAAGAACACCAGGGTGACTATGGCTACACCTTC. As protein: CASSQEHQGDYGYTF.

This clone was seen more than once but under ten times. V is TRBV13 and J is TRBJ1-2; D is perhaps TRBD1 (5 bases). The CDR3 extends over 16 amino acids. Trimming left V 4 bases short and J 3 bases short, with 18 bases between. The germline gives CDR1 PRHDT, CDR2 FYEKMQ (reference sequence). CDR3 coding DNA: TGTGCCAGCAGCTCACTGCAGGCAGGGTACGACTATGGCTACACCTTC. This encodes CASSSLQAGYDYGYTF.

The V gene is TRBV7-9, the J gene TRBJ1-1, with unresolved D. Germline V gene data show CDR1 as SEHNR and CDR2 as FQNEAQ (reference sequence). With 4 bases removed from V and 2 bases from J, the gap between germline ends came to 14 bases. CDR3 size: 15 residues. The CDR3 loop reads CASSYGIGINTEAFF. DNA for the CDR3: TGTGCCAGCAGCTATGGGATAGGGATTAACACTGAAGCTTTCTTT.

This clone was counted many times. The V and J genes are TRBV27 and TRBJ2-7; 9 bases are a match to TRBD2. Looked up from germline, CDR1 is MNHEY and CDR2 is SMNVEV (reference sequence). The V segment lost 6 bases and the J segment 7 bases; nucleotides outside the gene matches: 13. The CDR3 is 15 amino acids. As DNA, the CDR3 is TGTGCCAGCAGCTGTGCTAGCGGGGCTGTTTGGGAGCAGTACTTC. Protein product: CASSCASGAVWEQYF.

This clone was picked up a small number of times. The DNA for the CDR3 is TGTGCCAGCAGCCTCCAGTTCTTC. It encodes CASSLQFF. This chain connects TRBV7-9 to TRBJ2-1; D unresolved. The CDR3 covers 8 residues. V lost 5 bases and J 13 bases, leaving 3 bases between the germline ends. In germline, CDR1 is SEHNR, CDR2 FQNEAQ (reference sequence).

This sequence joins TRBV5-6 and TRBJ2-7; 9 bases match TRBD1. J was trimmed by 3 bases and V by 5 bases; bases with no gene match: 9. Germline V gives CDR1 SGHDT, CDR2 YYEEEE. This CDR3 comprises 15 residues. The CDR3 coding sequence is TGTGCCAGCAGATTGACACAGGGGGCAATCTACGAGCAGTACTTC. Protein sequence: CASRLTQGAIYEQYF.

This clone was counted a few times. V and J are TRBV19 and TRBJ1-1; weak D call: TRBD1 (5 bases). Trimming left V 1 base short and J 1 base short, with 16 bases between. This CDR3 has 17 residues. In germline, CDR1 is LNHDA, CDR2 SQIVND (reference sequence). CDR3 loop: CASSIADTGFGNTEAFF. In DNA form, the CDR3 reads TGTGCCAGTAGTATAGCGGACACCGGGTTCGGGAACACTGAAGCTTTCTTT.

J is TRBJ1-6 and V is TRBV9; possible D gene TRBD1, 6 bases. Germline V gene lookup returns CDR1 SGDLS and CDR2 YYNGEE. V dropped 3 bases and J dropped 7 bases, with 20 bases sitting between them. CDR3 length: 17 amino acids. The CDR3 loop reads CASSDTNTGPGNSPLHF. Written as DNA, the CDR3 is TGTGCCAGCAGCGACACCAATACAGGGCCCGGGAATTCACCCCTCCACTTT. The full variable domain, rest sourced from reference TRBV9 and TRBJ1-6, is DSGVTQTPKHLITATGQRVTLRCSPRSGDLSVYWYQQSLDQGLQFLIQYYNGEERAKGNILERFSAQQFPDLHSELNLSSLELGDSALYFCASSDTNTGPGNSPLHFGNGTRLTVT.

CDR3 in amino acids: CASSFLGMNTEAFF. CDR3 bases: TGTGCCAGCAGCTTCCTGGGGATGAACACTGAAGCTTTCTTT. The chain joins TRBV7-3 to TRBJ1-1, with D unclear. Between the trimmed V and J ends, which lost 3 bases and 0 bases, there was a span of 8 bases. The CDR3 is made up of 14 amino acids. Per the germline V gene, CDR1 is SGHTA and CDR2 is FQGTGA.

CDR3 nucleotides: TGTGCCAGCAGCGGCGACGGCACTGAAGCTTTCTTT. Its translation: CASSGDGTEAFF. The gene calls are TRBV9 and TRBJ1-1; D gene ambiguous. The V and J ends lost 3 bases and 4 bases respectively, with 7 bases between them. Germline V gene sequence: CDR1 SGDLS, CDR2 YYNGEE. This CDR3 has 12 amino acids. Filled out from reference TRBV9 and TRBJ1-1, the complete variable domain reads DSGVTQTPKHLITATGQRVTLRCSPRSGDLSVYWYQQSLDQGLQFLIQYYNGEERAKGNILERFSAQQFPDLHSELNLSSLELGDSALYFCASSGDGTEAFFGQGTRLTVV.

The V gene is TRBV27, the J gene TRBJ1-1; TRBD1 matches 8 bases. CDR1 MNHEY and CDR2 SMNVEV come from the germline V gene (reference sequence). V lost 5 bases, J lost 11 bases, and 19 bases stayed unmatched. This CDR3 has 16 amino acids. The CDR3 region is CASSPWTGRNPLRAFF. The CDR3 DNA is TGTGCCAGCAGTCCCTGGACAGGGCGCAACCCCCTGAGGGCTTTCTTT.

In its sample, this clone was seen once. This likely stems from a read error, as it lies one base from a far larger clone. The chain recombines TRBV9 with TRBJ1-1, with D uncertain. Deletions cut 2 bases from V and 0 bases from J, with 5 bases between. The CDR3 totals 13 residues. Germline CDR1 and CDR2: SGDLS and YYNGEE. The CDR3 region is CASSVNMNTEAFF. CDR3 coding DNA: TGTGCCAGCAGCGTCAACATGAACACTGAAGCTTTCTTT. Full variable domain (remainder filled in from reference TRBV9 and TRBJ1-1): DSGVTQTPKHLITATGQRVTLRCSPRSGDLSVYWYQQSLDQGLQFLIQYYNGEERAKGNILERFSAQQFPDLHSELNLSSLELGDSALYFCASSVNMNTEAFFGQGTRLTVV.